This entry lists 25 T cell receptor beta chains sequenced from one sample in a study of shared T cell receptors in the human thymus. Using immunoSEQ multiplex PCR, the repertoire was profiled, and TCRdb retains in-frame clones only, with some absent. Among around 730,000 clones listed, 80% to 90% were seen once. This sample was shared with a second study, whose subject was human thymus T cells.

The sample comprised thymocytes. The receptors shown here come from a girl under three years old with a congenital heart defect.

The gene calls are TRBV5-4 and TRBJ1-2; maybe TRBD1 (6 bases). The V gene lost 3 bases and the J gene lost 0 bases, with 18 bases spanning the gap. The CDR3 is made up of 17 amino acids. Germline assignment: CDR1 SGHNT and CDR2 YYREEE (reference sequence). The CDR3 region has the DNA TGTGCCAGCAGCTACAGGACAGCCCTAGGACCTAACTATGGCTACACCTTC. Translation gives CASSYRTALGPNYGYTF.

Written as DNA, the CDR3 is TGCGCCAGCTCAGGCGCCTCTAACGACTATGGCTACACCTTC. As protein: CASSGASNDYGYTF. This chain connects TRBV4-3 to TRBJ1-2, with D unclear. The germline V gene has CDR1 LGHNA and CDR2 YSLEER. The V and J ends lost 8 bases and 3 bases respectively, with 16 bases between them. This CDR3 contains 14 residues.

The chain carries TRBV4-1 and TRBJ2-3; 8 positions agree with TRBD2. After removal of 1 base from V and 4 bases from J, the junction contained 10 bases not matched to a gene. The CDR3 consists of 17 residues. Per germline, CDR1 MGHRA and CDR2 YSYEKL. Here the CDR3 DNA reads TGCGCCAGCAGCCAAGGTGAGGCCGAGCGGGGGTCAGATACGCAGTATTTT. Its translation is CASSQGEAERGSDTQYF.

V is TRBV14 and J is TRBJ2-7; 12 nucleotides line up with TRBD1. The junction had 6 bases not matched to a gene; V was cut back by 0 bases and J by 0 bases. Germline V gives CDR1 SGHDN, CDR2 FVKESK. The CDR3 extends over 18 amino acids. Here the CDR3 reads CASSQEVGTGGASYEQYF. In DNA form, the CDR3 reads TGTGCCAGCAGCCAAGAGGTGGGGACAGGGGGCGCCTCCTACGAGCAGTACTTC.

This rearrangement joins TRBV2 to TRBJ2-7, with 10 bases matching TRBD1. CDR3 length: 16 residues. J gave up 5 bases and V 0 bases, and 7 bases lay outside the gene matches. From germline, CDR1 is SNHLY and CDR2 FYNNEI. As DNA, the CDR3 is TGTGCCAGCAGTGAAGCTCCGGGACAGGGGAAGGACGAGCAGTACTTC. Translation: CASSEAPGQGKDEQYF.

V and J are TRBV6-1 and TRBJ1-1; maybe TRBD1 (6 bases). The CDR3 length is 17 residues. Trimming shortened V by 4 bases and J by 2 bases, and 20 bases separated the two germline ends. The germline V gene has CDR1 MNHNS and CDR2 SASEGT. The CDR3 protein is CASSARQAAPPNTEAFF. CDR3 bases: TGTGCCAGCAGTGCCCGACAGGCTGCGCCCCCAAACACTGAAGCTTTCTTT.

This clone has just one count. The chain combines TRBV20-1 with TRBJ2-5; no clear D gene. This CDR3 has 11 residues. Per the germline V gene, CDR1 is DFQATT and CDR2 is SNEGSKA (reference sequence). Trimming took off 4 bases at V and 5 bases at J, with 8 bases between the two ends. CDR3 sequence (DNA): TGCAGTGCTATCATTGCGGAGACCCAGTACTTC. Its protein product is CSAIIAETQYF.

The rearrangement links TRBV14 to TRBJ2-4, with TRBD2 matching 7 bases. V shed 0 bases, J shed 8 bases, and the junction held 4 bases outside the gene matches. Germline V gives CDR1 SGHDN, CDR2 FVKESK. The length of the CDR3 is 14 residues. The DNA for the CDR3 is TGTGCCAGCAGCCAAGATCTTGCGGGGGACATTCAGTACTTC. Protein product: CASSQDLAGDIQYF.

This chain uses TRBV5-1 with TRBJ1-6; tentative D call: TRBD1 (6 bases). Trimming shortened V by 0 bases and J by 8 bases, and 15 bases separated the two germline ends. CDR1 and CDR2 from the germline V gene are SGHRS and YFSETQ. CDR3 length: 16 residues. The CDR3 bases are TGCGCCAGCAGCTTGGGGTTCGGACAGCTATATTCACCCCTCCACTTT. Its protein product is CASSLGFGQLYSPLHF.

This clone showed up just once. CDR3 nucleotides: TGTGCCAGTAGCCTTACCATTGGACAGGGCCCAAGACGGCATCAGCCCCAGCATTTT. Its protein is CASSLTIGQGPRRHQPQHF. The genes are TRBV19 and TRBJ1-5, with 8 bases identical to TRBD1. CDR1 and CDR2 from the germline V gene are LNHDA and SQIVND (reference sequence). The ends lost 6 bases at V and 5 bases at J; junction bases unmatched: 21. This CDR3 is built from 19 residues.

The gene calls are TRBV28 and TRBJ1-6; TRBD1 is a possible D gene (5 bases). The germline V gene has CDR1 MDHEN and CDR2 SYDVKM. CDR3 size: 18 residues. V was shortened by 5 bases and J by 2 bases, with 19 bases between the two germline ends. The CDR3 region is CASSPTSQGGTYNSPLHF. The CDR3, as DNA: TGTGCCAGCAGTCCTACCAGTCAGGGAGGTACCTATAATTCACCCCTCCACTTT.

The gene calls are TRBV2 and TRBJ1-1, with 12 bases matching TRBD1. V lost 3 bases to trimming and J lost 1 base; unmatched junction nucleotides: 6. Looked up from germline, CDR1 is SNHLY and CDR2 is FYNNEI. CDR3 length equals 17 residues. The CDR3 DNA sequence: TGTGCCAGCAGTGATCCGGGACAGGGGGCAACGAACACTGAAGCTTTCTTT. Translating gives CASSDPGQGATNTEAFF.

This sequence joins TRBV27 and TRBJ2-1; tentative D call: TRBD1 (7 bases). The CDR3 consists of 20 residues. V lost 7 bases and J lost 2, with 30 bases in between. Germline V CDR1 and CDR2: MNHEY, SMNVEV (reference sequence). CDR3 in amino acids: CASNNHPFLQGSGAYNEQFF. The CDR3 nucleotides are TGTGCCAGCAACAATCACCCTTTTTTACAGGGGTCGGGGGCCTACAATGAGCAGTTCTTC.

The chain has TRBV6-1 and TRBJ1-3, with 7 bases matching TRBD1. The CDR3 runs to 15 residues. The V gene end was trimmed by 4 bases and the J gene end by 9 bases; junction bases not matched to a gene: 12. Germline CDR1 is MNHNS and CDR2 is SASEGT. For the CDR3, the DNA is TGTGCCAGCAGTGTAACACGACAGGGAATGAGCACCATATATTTT. Its protein is CASSVTRQGMSTIYF.

The V and J genes are TRBV7-2 and TRBJ1-1; 8 nucleotides line up with TRBD1. V shed 0 bases, J shed 7 bases, and the junction held 7 bases outside the gene matches. The CDR3 runs 15 residues. Per the germline V gene, CDR1 is SGHTA and CDR2 is FQGNSA. The DNA for the CDR3 is TGTGCCAGCAGCTTAGCGGACAGGGCCGGACGTGAAGCTTTCTTT. This translates into CASSLADRAGREAFF.

As concerns this clone: The junction departs from germline at one end; a sequencing error may be responsible. The chain joins TRBV5-1 to TRBJ2-1; D perhaps matches TRBD1 (6 bases). The CDR3 contains 13 residues. The germline gives CDR1 SGHRS, CDR2 YFSETQ. The CDR3 DNA sequence: TGCGCCAGCAGCTTGAGTGGATCAGGGGCGCGGGTCTTC. It is translated as CASSLSGSGARVF.

V gene TRBV6-4 combines with J gene TRBJ2-2; the match to TRBD2 covers 8 bases. The germline V gene encodes CDR1 MRHNA and CDR2 SNTAGT. With V trimmed by 6 bases and J by 4 bases, 10 bases remained unmatched. The length of the CDR3 is 16 residues. For the CDR3, the DNA is TGTGCCAGCAGCCCGATCAGCGGGGGCATCACCGGGGAGCTGTTTTTT. Protein sequence: CASSPISGGITGELFF.

The V gene is TRBV27, the J gene TRBJ2-7; tentative D call: TRBD2 (5 bases). Trimming shortened V by 8 bases and J by 2 bases, and 13 bases separated the two germline ends. The CDR3 is 13 residues long. Germline V gene sequence: CDR1 MNHEY, CDR2 SMNVEV (reference sequence). The CDR3 DNA reads TGTGCCAGCTGGGAACGGGGAACCTACGAGCAGTACTTC. It codes for CASWERGTYEQYF.

The chain links TRBV5-6 to TRBJ1-3; D unresolved. The germline V and J ends were trimmed by 1 base and 0 bases, with 11 bases remaining between them. Looked up from germline, CDR1 is SGHDT and CDR2 is YYEEEE. There are 16 residues in the CDR3. CDR3 DNA sequence: TGTGCCAGCAGCTTGAACGTAGAGTTCTCTGGAAACACCATATATTTT. This sequence encodes CASSLNVEFSGNTIYF.

This clone was found once. J is TRBJ2-6 and V is TRBV5-1, with D possibly being TRBD1 (6 bases). CDR3 length: 16 amino acids. V was shortened by 3 bases and J by 0 bases, with 10 bases between the two germline ends. The germline V gene encodes CDR1 SGHRS and CDR2 YFSETQ. The CDR3 nucleotides read TGCGCCAGCAGCTGGGGGCAGGACTCTGGGGCCAACGTCCTGACTTTC. Protein: CASSWGQDSGANVLTF. The whole variable domain, filled in from reference TRBV5-1 and TRBJ2-6, reads KAGVTQTPRYLIKTRGQQVTLSCSPISGHRSVSWYQQTPGQGLQFLFEYFSETQRNKGNFPGRFSGRQFSNSRSEMNVSTLELGDSALYLCASSWGQDSGANVLTFGAGSRLTVL.

The rearrangement uses TRBV19 and TRBJ2-3, with TRBD1 identical over 8 bases. The germline gives CDR1 LNHDA, CDR2 SQIVND (reference sequence). Trimming took 1 base from V and 3 from J; bases not matched to a gene: 3. The CDR3 loop spans 15 amino acids. The CDR3 DNA follows: TGTGCCAGTAGTATAGTACAGGGGGGAACAGATACGCAGTATTTT. It specifies CASSIVQGGTDTQYF.

The gene calls are TRBV7-2 and TRBJ2-1, with 7 bases matching TRBD1. Germline V gives CDR1 SGHTA, CDR2 FQGNSA. The V segment lost 5 bases and the J segment 9 bases; nucleotides outside the gene matches: 10. CDR3 size: 14 residues. CDR3: CASSTPGQYSEQFF. The CDR3 DNA is TGTGCCAGCAGCACCCCGGGACAGTATAGTGAGCAGTTCTTC.

The chain recombines TRBV4-1 with TRBJ1-3; D possibly corresponds to TRBD1 (6 bases). Germline CDR1 is MGHRA and CDR2 is YSYEKL. The CDR3 loop spans 19 amino acids. Trimming removed 0 bases from V and 2 bases from J, with 20 bases in between. The CDR3 spells CASSQEGLGQHDPGNTIYF. The CDR3 DNA follows: TGCGCCAGCAGCCAAGAGGGGCTAGGACAGCACGATCCTGGAAACACCATATATTTT.

The chain recombines TRBV7-2 with TRBJ2-3; tentative D call: TRBD2 (5 bases). CDR3 length: 17 amino acids. From germline, CDR1 is SGHTA and CDR2 FQGNSA. Trimming left V 5 bases short and J 4 bases short, with 22 bases between. The CDR3 loop is CASSHVLTSDGADTQYF. CDR3 nucleotides: TGTGCCAGCAGCCATGTCCTTACGTCTGACGGGGCAGATACGCAGTATTTT.

The V and J genes are TRBV13 and TRBJ1-4; 8 positions match TRBD1. Germline CDR1 PRHDT, CDR2 FYEKMQ (reference sequence). CDR3 length: 13 amino acids. V shed 4 bases, J shed 10 bases, and the junction held 5 bases outside the gene matches. The CDR3 sequence is CASSSDRARKLFF. In DNA, the CDR3 is TGTGCCAGCAGCTCGGACAGGGCTCGAAAACTGTTTTTT.